The clone carrying this T cell receptor beta chain has ten or more counts. The entry originates in a study of blood T cells in healthy people across ages. On the study more broadly: About one barcoded beta molecule was captured per two T cells (by template switching).

Using a J-beta primer mix together with a sample-barcoded 5' primer, a second PCR was run for roughly 6 to 12 cycles. TCRdb passed the 5' RACE reads through MiXCR, listing each CDR3 protein once. The sample includes more than 900,000 distinct CDR3 sequences, about 29% of them seen just once. Healthy Caucasians from Russia aged about 6 to 90 served as donors. The draw of peripheral blood yielded ten milliliters from each donor. Trimming removed 9 bases at V and 0 bases at J, with 8 bases between. This CDR3 has 12 residues. Germline CDR1 reads SGHTA; CDR2 reads FQGNSA. The same sample was also studied in work on T cells of mothers and their children. That study adds: Among related mother-child pairs, overlap was slightly higher than in unrelated pairs, though not significantly.

Sequences were obtained from blood. The chain couples TRBV7-2 to TRBJ2-5; D possibly corresponds to TRBD2 (6 bases). The sequence was obtained from a woman between 35 and 50 years old in good health. CDR3 region: CASAGYQETQYF. DNA for the CDR3: TGTGCCAGTGCGGGGTACCAAGAGACCCAGTACTTC.